The next 12 T cell receptor beta chains were all read from a single sample in a study of T cells in localized non-small cell lung cancer. Here immunoSEQ multiplex PCR was the method, and the copy in TCRdb shows in-frame clones only, minus some. The profile shows 75,000 to 80,000 clones, more than 70% of them singletons. Sequenced material: peripheral blood, taken before any cancer treatment. These receptors were collected from a woman aged 40 to 75 with stage I squamous cell lung carcinoma.

The rearrangement joins TRBV5-4 to TRBJ1-1; no firm D call. V gave up 4 bases and J gave up 4 bases, with 11 bases separating them. Germline CDR1 and CDR2: SGHNT and YYREEE (reference sequence). The CDR3 length is 13 residues. CDR3 DNA: TGTGCCAGCAGCCGGGAGCCTGCCACTGAAGCTTTCTTT. Translation gives CASSREPATEAFF.

The CDR3 reads CASGLVDGWAFQWAGNTIYF. The CDR3, as DNA: TGTGCTAGTGGTTTGGTCGATGGCTGGGCGTTTCAGTGGGCTGGAAACACCATATATTTT. The genes are TRBV12-5 and TRBJ1-3; D gene uncertain. This CDR3 has 20 residues. The germline V and J ends were trimmed by 0 bases and 2 bases, with 23 bases remaining between them. Germline loops: CDR1 LGHNT, CDR2 FRNRAP.

V is TRBV5-4 and J is TRBJ1-6; D gene ambiguous. The CDR3 loop spans 13 amino acids. Germline V lookup: CDR1 SGHNT, CDR2 YYREEE (reference sequence). V was clipped by 4 bases and J by 7 bases, with 9 bases between them. CDR3 loop: CASSRTGNSPLHF. CDR3 nucleotide sequence: TGTGCCAGCAGCCGCACCGGGAATTCACCCCTCCACTTT.

The chain combines TRBV4-2 with TRBJ1-2, with a tentative D call TRBD1 (5 bases). The V end lost 0 bases, the J end lost 8 bases, and 19 bases lay between the germline ends. Germline-derived CDR1 and CDR2 are LGHNA and YNFKEQ. This CDR3 region has 16 residues. Here the CDR3 DNA reads TGTGCCAGCAGCCAAGAAGACAGACGCTTCACGGGGGGCTACACCTTC. This codes for CASSQEDRRFTGGYTF.

A single count supports this clone. The V and J genes are TRBV6-6 and TRBJ1-1, with no clear D. V lost 6 bases to trimming and J lost 13 bases, with 18 bases between them. The CDR3 spans 12 residues. Germline values: CDR1 MNHNY, CDR2 SVGAGI (reference sequence). The CDR3 here is CASSRKAEVVFF. The CDR3 region has the DNA TGTGCCAGCAGCCGAAAGGCCGAGGTAGTTTTCTTT.

This chain connects TRBV7-3 to TRBJ1-1; D uncertain. Germline lookup yields CDR1 SGHTA and CDR2 FQGTGA. V was clipped by 1 base and J by 2 bases, with 8 bases between them. The CDR3 is 14 amino acids. The DNA of the CDR3 is TGTGCCAGCAGCTTAAAGGGCGGTAACACTGAAGCTTTCTTT. As protein: CASSLKGGNTEAFF.

The CDR3 reads CASSLWGQMNTEAFF. CDR3 coding DNA: TGCGCCAGCAGCTTGTGGGGACAGATGAACACTGAAGCTTTCTTT. The chain recombines TRBV5-1 with TRBJ1-1, with 7 positions matching TRBD1. CDR1 and CDR2 from the germline V gene are SGHRS and YFSETQ. Trimming removed 1 base from V and 0 bases from J; junction bases left unmatched: 3. The CDR3 is 15 residues long. Drawing the rest from reference TRBV5-1 and TRBJ1-1, the complete variable domain is KAGVTQTPRYLIKTRGQQVTLSCSPISGHRSVSWYQQTPGQGLQFLFEYFSETQRNKGNFPGRFSGRQFSNSRSEMNVSTLELGDSALYLCASSLWGQMNTEAFFGQGTRLTVV.

To note about this clone: The conserved phenylalanine or tryptophan normally closing the CDR3 is absent here, so this likely arose from a read error. It is unclear where the CDR3 begins or ends on the DNA, so no DNA is shown, and the CDR3 is as TCRdb lists it. The rearrangement uses TRBV5-4 and TRBJ1-2; the DNA was not used to check the table's D call, TRBD1. The CDR3 has 13 amino acids, counting both end residues. The germline V gene encodes CDR1 SGHNT and CDR2 YYREEE (reference sequence). The CDR3 here is CASSLVRGEPLRS.

Only one count was recorded for this clone. The V and J genes are TRBV9 and TRBJ1-1; the match to TRBD1 covers 9 bases. Trimming at V came to 1 base and at J to 12 bases, leaving 13 bases not matched to a gene. Germline values: CDR1 SGDLS, CDR2 YYNGEE. The CDR3 has 15 residues. In DNA form, the CDR3 reads TGTGCCAGCAGCGTATCGACAGGGGGGATATTCGGGTCTTTCTTT. Its protein product is CASSVSTGGIFGSFF. Combining the CDR3 with reference TRBV9 and TRBJ1-1 gives the whole variable domain DSGVTQTPKHLITATGQRVTLRCSPRSGDLSVYWYQQSLDQGLQFLIQYYNGEERAKGNILERFSAQQFPDLHSELNLSSLELGDSALYFCASSVSTGGIFGSFFGQGTRLTVV.

The V gene is TRBV15, the J gene TRBJ2-5; D gene uncertain. Trimming removed 3 bases at V and 2 bases at J, with 22 bases between. The CDR3 loop spans 18 amino acids. Germline CDR1 reads LNHNV; CDR2 reads YYDKDF (reference sequence). This CDR3 reads CATSRGPPGNHGQETQYF. The CDR3 nucleotides read TGTGCCACCAGCAGGGGCCCCCCAGGAAACCATGGTCAAGAGACCCAGTACTTC.

The chain carries TRBV30 and TRBJ2-7; D is uncertain. Deletions cut 2 bases from V and 0 bases from J, with 14 bases between. The CDR3 length is 15 residues. Germline CDR1 and CDR2: GTSNPN and SVGIG (reference sequence). This CDR3 reads CAWSKPGLSSYEQYF. DNA for the CDR3: TGTGCCTGGAGTAAACCGGGCCTCAGCTCCTACGAGCAGTACTTC.

This chain joins TRBV5-6 and TRBJ1-2; 7 bases map to TRBD1. The CDR3 has 17 residues. V dropped 0 bases and J dropped 5; count of bases not matched to a gene: 13. Germline V lookup: CDR1 SGHDT, CDR2 YYEEEE. The CDR3 bases are TGTGCCAGCAGCTTGGCCATAGCAGGGGGTATAAAATATGGCTACACCTTC. Its translation is CASSLAIAGGIKYGYTF.